The 15 T cell receptor beta chains below were found in one sample sequenced in a study of spatial heterogeneity in lung cancer. Time point given: sample taken at primary tumor resection. Unsorted tumor, nontumor lung tissue or cryopreserved PBMC supplied the whole RNA. Via MiXCR, TCRdb re-called the 5' RACE reads, giving one row per CDR3 protein. The sample has some 8,900 distinct CDR3 sequences, 4.6% seen once. The sequencing used PBMCs, collected at surgery. The receptors stem from a male donor with early-stage non-small cell lung cancer.

This clonotype occurred many times. This beta chain turned up in a library designed for alpha chains; as an off-target read, its abundance says little. The rearrangement uses TRBV7-8 and TRBJ1-3; a possible D gene is TRBD1 (5 bases). Deletions cut 6 bases from V and 0 bases from J, with 12 bases between. Germline CDR1 and CDR2: SGHVS and FQNEAQ. The CDR3 is made up of 15 amino acids. Written as DNA, the CDR3 is TGTGCCAGCAGAGACGGGGCAGACTCTGGAAACACCATATATTTT. This sequence encodes CASRDGADSGNTIYF. Based on the CDR3 plus reference TRBV7-8 and TRBJ1-3, the full variable domain is GAGVSQSPRYKVAKRGQDVALRCDPISGHVSLFWYQQALGQGPEFLTYFQNEAQLDKSGLPSDRFFAERPEGSVSTLKIQRTQQEDSAVYLCASRDGADSGNTIYFGEGSWLTVV.

This clonotype was counted many times. The library was designed around alpha chains, so this beta chain is a stray read whose abundance carries little weight. The rearrangement joins TRBV5-1 to TRBJ2-3, with 8 bases that match TRBD1. Unmatched junction bases numbered 3, after V lost 1 base and J lost 2 bases. The CDR3 consists of 15 residues. Germline lookup yields CDR1 SGHRS and CDR2 YFSETQ. The CDR3 sequence: CASSLLGQATDTQYF. CDR3 in DNA: TGCGCCAGCAGCTTGCTGGGACAGGCCACAGATACGCAGTATTTT.

This clonotype showed up many times. The size of this beta chain means little, since it is a stray read in a library made for alpha chains. The J gene is TRBJ2-7, the V gene TRBV30, with D unresolved. V dropped 5 bases and J dropped 0 bases, with 14 bases sitting between them. CDR1 and CDR2 from the germline V gene are GTSNPN and SVGIG (reference sequence). The CDR3 covers 14 residues. The CDR3 nucleotides read TGTGCCTGGTCTCGACTGTGGAGCTCCTACGAGCAGTACTTC. It specifies CAWSRLWSSYEQYF.

This clonotype counts as medium-sized. A library prepared for alpha chains yielded this beta chain as an off-target read; its size is of little meaning. The CDR3, as DNA: TGCGCCAGCAGCTACTCTGCGGTGAGCACAGATACGCAGTATTTT. Protein sequence: CASSYSAVSTDTQYF. V and J are TRBV4-3 and TRBJ2-3; D gene uncertain. V lost 5 bases and J 0 bases, leaving 12 bases between the germline ends. Germline V gene data show CDR1 as LGHNA and CDR2 as YSLEER. This CDR3 region has 15 residues.

The table lists this clonotype with many counts. Little can be read into the size of this beta chain, an off-target read in a library designed for alpha chains. This chain uses TRBV4-1 with TRBJ1-3, with D hard to call. Trimming stripped 2 bases from V and 0 bases from J, with 11 bases between. Germline V gene sequence: CDR1 MGHRA, CDR2 YSYEKL. This CDR3 is 16 amino acids long. The CDR3 region has the DNA TGCGCCAGCAGCCAACCGCGCAGTAACTCTGGAAACACCATATATTTT. As protein: CASSQPRSNSGNTIYF.

This clonotype was seen at least ten times. This beta chain is off target for a library built for alpha chains, so its abundance means little. The chain couples TRBV28 to TRBJ1-6; maybe TRBD1 (6 bases). This CDR3 is 17 amino acids long. V was cut by 6 bases and J by 0 bases, with 15 bases left in between. CDR1 and CDR2 (germline): MDHEN, SYDVKM. In DNA form, the CDR3 reads TGTGCCAGCAGCCGGGGGGGCGCGGGCTCCTATAATTCACCCCTCCACTTT. Protein product: CASSRGGAGSYNSPLHF.

This clonotype showed up many times. This beta chain came through as a stray read in a library set up for alpha chains, and its size says little. The chain joins TRBV5-4 to TRBJ2-3; D is perhaps TRBD2 (6 bases). Trimming cost V 4 bases and J 0 bases, with 21 bases left between them. Germline CDR1 is SGHNT and CDR2 is YYREEE (reference sequence). The CDR3 sequence is 18 residues long. In DNA, the CDR3 is TGTGCCAGCAGCCCCTTCGGGACGACTAGTCTGAGCACAGATACGCAGTATTTT. Its protein product is CASSPFGTTSLSTDTQYF. The entire variable domain, with the rest obtained from reference TRBV5-4 and TRBJ2-3, is as follows: ETGVTQSPTHLIKTRGQQVTLRCSSQSGHNTVSWYQQALGQGPQFIFQYYREEENGRGNFPPRFSGLQFPNYSSELNVNALELDDSALYLCASSPFGTTSLSTDTQYFGPGTRLTVL.

This clonotype was counted at least ten times. This beta chain turned up in a library designed for alpha chains; as an off-target read, its abundance says little. The gene calls are TRBV3-1 and TRBJ2-3; 11 bases map to TRBD2. The trim removed 5 bases at V and 7 bases at J, leaving 8 bases unmatched. This CDR3 spans 15 amino acids. Germline V gives CDR1 LGHDT, CDR2 YNNKEL (reference sequence). Here the CDR3 reads CASSAGLADMNTQYF. The CDR3 DNA sequence: TGTGCCAGCAGCGCGGGACTAGCGGACATGAATACGCAGTATTTT.

Relative to its sample, this clonotype is medium-sized (0.01 to 0.1%). Because this beta chain is a stray read in a library intended to capture alpha chains, its abundance should not be given much weight. The V call is TRBV7-2, the J call TRBJ2-4; 10 nucleotides match TRBD1. Unmatched junction bases numbered 18, after V lost 4 bases and J lost 3 bases. Germline CDR1 reads SGHTA; CDR2 reads FQGNSA. CDR3 length: 20 residues. CDR3 loop: CASSSLDFPGQGFGKNIQYF. The CDR3 bases are TGTGCCAGCAGCTCCCTTGATTTTCCGGGACAGGGGTTTGGCAAAAACATTCAGTACTTC.

This clonotype was detected only a few times. This beta chain is an off-target read within a library intended for alpha chains, so its frequency means little. CDR3 amino acids: CASSLSQGLVYGYTF. DNA for the CDR3: TGTGCCAGCAGCTTGAGTCAGGGGCTCGTCTATGGCTACACCTTC. The chain couples TRBV5-5 to TRBJ1-2; possibly TRBD1 for D (6 bases). V was trimmed by 1 base and J by 4 bases, leaving 14 bases between them. Germline assignment: CDR1 SGHKS and CDR2 YYEKEE (reference sequence). The CDR3 loop spans 15 amino acids. Combining the CDR3 with reference TRBV5-5 and TRBJ1-2 gives the whole variable domain DAGVTQSPTHLIKTRGQQVTLRCSPISGHKSVSWYQQVLGQGPQFIFQYYEKEERGRGNFPDRFSARQFPNYSSELNVNALLLGDSALYLCASSLSQGLVYGYTFGSGTRLTVV.

This clonotype was detected ten times or more. The library was built for alpha chains, so this beta chain is an off-target read and its size means little. The chain couples TRBV7-8 to TRBJ1-1, with D possibly matching TRBD1 (5 bases). Germline V gene data show CDR1 as SGHVS and CDR2 as FQNEAQ. CDR3 length equals 13 residues. Trimming shortened V by 7 bases and J by 4 bases, and 13 bases separated the two germline ends. The CDR3 region is CASTLDSPTEAFF. The CDR3 DNA reads as TGTGCCAGCACCCTAGACAGTCCCACTGAAGCTTTCTTT.

As concerns this clonotype: A library prepared for alpha chains yielded this beta chain as an off-target read; its size is of little meaning. The V and J genes are TRBV5-8 and TRBJ1-2, with a possible D match to TRBD1 (5 bases). V gave up 0 bases and J gave up 4 bases, with 13 bases separating them. This CDR3 is 15 amino acids long. Germline V gene lookup returns CDR1 SGHTS and CDR2 YDEGEE. CDR3 in amino acids: CASSLGGRPTYGYTF. The CDR3 DNA is TGTGCCAGCAGCTTGGGGGGGAGACCTACCTATGGCTACACCTTC.

In its sample, this clonotype is medium-sized. This beta chain is an off-target read within a library intended for alpha chains, so its frequency means little. The chain links TRBV5-4 to TRBJ2-2; 10 positions agree with TRBD1. The CDR3 runs to 17 residues. The J segment lost 1 base and the V segment lost 4 bases, leaving 7 bases of the junction unmatched. Germline V gene lookup returns CDR1 SGHNT and CDR2 YYREEE (reference sequence). The CDR3 spells CASSRLGQGMNTGELFF. CDR3 DNA: TGTGCCAGCAGCAGGCTGGGACAGGGGATGAACACCGGGGAGCTGTTTTTT.

On this clonotype itself: With the library built for alpha chains, this beta chain is off target and its frequency is not meaningful. The chain is built from TRBV12-3 or TRBV12-4 and TRBJ1-1; 8 bases map to TRBD1. V was clipped by 6 bases and J by 11 bases; unmatched bases: 17. The CDR3 runs 15 residues. This chain's CDR3 is CASRAGQGGWVQAFF. The CDR3 DNA is TGTGCCAGCAGGGCCGGACAGGGAGGCTGGGTGCAGGCTTTCTTT.

As to this clonotype: The junction differs from germline at one of its ends, possibly a read error. Little can be read into the size of this beta chain, an off-target read in a library designed for alpha chains. The V call is TRBV6-1, the J call TRBJ2-1, with D possibly TRBD2 on 6 matching bases. This CDR3 has 14 amino acids. The germline V gene encodes CDR1 MNHNS and CDR2 SASEGT. The CDR3 loop is CHTRGLRSYNEQFF. In DNA form, the CDR3 reads TGCCACACCCGGGGGTTACGATCCTACAATGAGCAGTTCTTC.